Following are 27 T cell receptor beta chains from one sample sequenced in a study of blood T cell repertoires in COVID-19. The repertoire was sequenced with immunoSEQ multiplex PCR; TCRdb's copy has only in-frame clones and lacks some. The sample shows under 300,000 clones, approximately 91% of them seen only once. The sequencing sample was made of peripheral blood. The receptors here all came from a middle-aged man with acute or convalescent COVID-19.

This clone has only one observation. V is TRBV5-4 and J is TRBJ2-5; 7 positions match TRBD1. CDR3 length: 16 residues. CDR1 is SGHNT and CDR2 is YYREEE in the germline V gene (reference sequence). V was pared by 4 bases and J by 5 bases, with 14 bases of the junction left unmatched. The CDR3 is CASSLLRVGGGETQYF. CDR3 nucleotide sequence: TGTGCCAGCAGCCTACTTCGAGTAGGGGGCGGCGAGACCCAGTACTTC. Full variable domain (rest looked up from reference TRBV5-4 and TRBJ2-5): ETGVTQSPTHLIKTRGQQVTLRCSSQSGHNTVSWYQQALGQGPQFIFQYYREEENGRGNFPPRFSGLQFPNYSSELNVNALELDDSALYLCASSLLRVGGGETQYFGPGTRLLVL.

On this clone itself: Other DNA sequences in the sample encode the same CDR3. V is TRBV7-9 and J is TRBJ1-1, with D possibly TRBD1 on 5 matching bases. This CDR3 comprises 13 residues. Germline CDR1 SEHNR, CDR2 FQNEAQ (reference sequence). The V end lost 5 bases, the J end lost 4 bases, and 11 bases lay between the germline ends. Written as DNA, the CDR3 is TGTGCCAGCAGCCCGCCCGGGGGCACTGAAGCTTTCTTT. This sequence encodes CASSPPGGTEAFF.

The rearrangement joins TRBV5-1 to TRBJ2-1; TRBD2 aligns across 14 bases. Germline V lookup: CDR1 SGHRS, CDR2 YFSETQ. The CDR3 contains 15 residues. The V segment lost 7 bases and the J segment 2 bases; nucleotides outside the gene matches: 2. CDR3 nucleotides: TGCGCCAGCCGACTAGCGGGGGGGCCCTACAATGAGCAGTTCTTC. Residues: CASRLAGGPYNEQFF.

This chain joins TRBV2 and TRBJ1-2, with D tentatively TRBD1 (5 bases). Germline loops: CDR1 SNHLY, CDR2 FYNNEI. V lost 7 bases, J lost 0 bases, and 9 bases lay in between. The CDR3 contains 13 residues. The CDR3 loop reads CASTGLANYGYTF. CDR3 nucleotides: TGTGCCAGCACAGGGCTAGCTAACTATGGCTACACCTTC.

The chain is built from TRBV21-1 and TRBJ1-2. TRBV21-1 is flagged as a pseudogene. This CDR3 is built from 17 residues. The CDR3 DNA is TGTGCCAGCAGCAAAAGGGAAGAGGGACTGCTAAACTATGGCTACACCTTC. This gives the protein CASSKREEGLLNYGYTF.

The chain couples TRBV19 to TRBJ2-5, with D possibly TRBD2 on 6 matching bases. This CDR3 comprises 13 residues. The germline CDR1 and CDR2 sequences are LNHDA and SQIVND (reference sequence). Deletions cut 5 bases from V and 5 bases from J, with 12 bases between. CDR3 bases: TGTGCCAGTAGTGGGACTTCCTGGGAGACCCAGTACTTC. Protein sequence: CASSGTSWETQYF.

The gene calls are TRBV6-5 and TRBJ2-7; D not resolved. Trimming shortened V by 5 bases and J by 1 base, and 3 bases separated the two germline ends. This CDR3 has 11 amino acids. CDR1 is MNHEY, CDR2 SVGAGI, per germline. CDR3 amino acids: CASSQSYEQYF. CDR3 sequence (DNA): TGTGCCAGCAGTCAATCCTACGAGCAGTACTTC.

This sequence joins TRBV2 and TRBJ2-3, with D perhaps matching TRBD2 (5 bases). V was cut by 4 bases and J by 10 bases, with 12 bases left in between. The CDR3 has 12 amino acids. Germline lookup yields CDR1 SNHLY and CDR2 FYNNEI. CDR3 loop: CASSAQRSAQYF. DNA for the CDR3: TGTGCCAGCAGTGCACAGCGGTCCGCGCAGTATTTT. Combining the CDR3 with reference TRBV2 and TRBJ2-3 gives the whole variable domain EPEVTQTPSHQVTQMGQEVILRCVPISNHLYFYWYRQILGQKVEFLVSFYNNEISEKSEIFDDQFSVERPDGSNFTLKIRSTKLEDSAMYFCASSAQRSAQYFGPGTRLTVL.

The rearrangement links TRBV11-2 to TRBJ1-3; D is unclear. CDR1 is SGHAT and CDR2 is FQNNGV in the germline V gene. Trimming removed 5 bases at V and 0 bases at J, with 11 bases between. The CDR3 totals 15 residues. The CDR3 here is CASSPRGSSGNTIYF. CDR3 DNA: TGTGCCAGCAGCCCGAGAGGGAGCTCTGGAAACACCATATATTTT.

The rearrangement uses TRBV19 and TRBJ1-4, with unresolved D. V shed 6 bases and J shed 0 bases, with 14 bases lying between them. The germline V gene encodes CDR1 LNHDA and CDR2 SQIVND (reference sequence). This CDR3 has 16 amino acids. The CDR3 DNA reads TGTGCCAGTAGCAGTCCGTCCCCAGCAACTAATGAAAAACTGTTTTTT. This gives the protein CASSSPSPATNEKLFF.

The rearrangement links TRBV3-1 (or the pseudogene TRBV3-2) to TRBJ2-5; 7 bases are shared with TRBD1. V was pared by 4 bases and J by 7 bases, with 6 bases of the junction left unmatched. The CDR3 spans 13 residues. The germline V gene has CDR1 LGHDT and CDR2 YNNKEL (reference sequence). CDR3 in amino acids: CASSPRQGTTQYF. CDR3 nucleotides: TGTGCCAGCAGCCCTAGACAGGGTACGACCCAGTACTTC.

The genes are TRBV19 and TRBJ1-1; D may be TRBD1 (6 bases). The V and J ends lost 1 base and 4 bases respectively, with 13 bases between them. CDR1 LNHDA and CDR2 SQIVND come from the germline V gene (reference sequence). This CDR3 has 15 residues. DNA of the CDR3: TGTGCCAGTAGTATAGGAGGAACAGGGCTCACTGAAGCTTTCTTT. Amino acid sequence: CASSIGGTGLTEAFF.

The chain uses TRBV3-1 (or the pseudogene TRBV3-2) and TRBJ1-5, with a possible D match to TRBD1 (5 bases). This CDR3 spans 13 amino acids. The germline CDR1 and CDR2 sequences are LGHDT and YNNKEL (reference sequence). Trimming shortened V by 2 bases and J by 6 bases, and 8 bases separated the two germline ends. Here the CDR3 DNA reads TGTGCCAGCAGCCAATCCGGGGGTCAGCCCCAGCATTTT. This gives the protein CASSQSGGQPQHF.

The gene calls are TRBV2 and TRBJ1-6; D not resolved. This CDR3 is 12 amino acids long. V was cut by 7 bases and J by 5 bases, with 6 bases left in between. Germline V gene sequence: CDR1 SNHLY, CDR2 FYNNEI. CDR3 nucleotide sequence: TGTGCCAGCACACTGGATAATTCACCCCTCCACTTT. It encodes CASTLDNSPLHF.

The V gene is TRBV7-3, the J gene TRBJ1-1, with D perhaps matching TRBD1 (5 bases). Trimming took 8 bases from V and 0 from J, leaving 13 bases between them. Germline-derived CDR1 and CDR2 are SGHTA and FQGTGA. The CDR3 is made up of 14 amino acids. CDR3 protein: CASSSDSLNTEAFF. The CDR3 DNA sequence: TGTGCCAGCTCATCTGACAGTTTGAACACTGAAGCTTTCTTT.

The chain combines TRBV6-5 with TRBJ1-1; possible D gene TRBD1, 5 bases. The CDR3 has 14 amino acids. V was shortened by 2 bases and J by 1 base, with 8 bases between the two germline ends. Germline V gene lookup returns CDR1 MNHEY and CDR2 SVGAGI. CDR3 amino acids: CASSYGGGNTEAFF. The CDR3 nucleotides read TGTGCCAGCAGTTACGGCGGGGGGAACACTGAAGCTTTCTTT.

This clone was found once. V and J are TRBV11-2 and TRBJ1-2, with D possibly matching TRBD1 (5 bases). CDR1 and CDR2 (germline): SGHAT, FQNNGV. This CDR3 has 12 amino acids. With 3 bases removed from V and 4 bases from J, the gap between germline ends came to 6 bases. In DNA, the CDR3 is TGTGCCAGCAGCTTCGACAGCTATGGCTACACCTTC. It yields the protein CASSFDSYGYTF.

The chain uses TRBV27 and TRBJ1-1; D is ambiguous. Trimming took off 6 bases at V and 4 bases at J, with 12 bases between the two ends. The CDR3 totals 13 residues. Per the germline V gene, CDR1 is MNHEY and CDR2 is SMNVEV (reference sequence). The CDR3 sequence is CASSYPRSTEAFF. CDR3 coding DNA: TGTGCCAGCAGCTATCCCCGGAGCACTGAAGCTTTCTTT.

The genes are TRBV7-2 and TRBJ2-7, with TRBD1 as a possible D gene (5 bases). Looked up from germline, CDR1 is SGHTA and CDR2 is FQGNSA. The CDR3 totals 15 residues. Trimming took off 5 bases at V and 4 bases at J, with 18 bases between the two ends. The chain's CDR3 is CASSPSLAGLYEQYF. Written as DNA, the CDR3 is TGTGCCAGCAGCCCATCGTTGGCAGGGCTTTACGAGCAGTACTTC.

The rearrangement uses TRBV2 and TRBJ1-1, with 9 bases lining up with TRBD1. V was clipped by 9 bases and J by 3 bases; unmatched bases: 11. Per germline, CDR1 SNHLY and CDR2 FYNNEI. CDR3 size: 15 residues. The CDR3 region has the DNA TGTGCCAGAGACTTACAGGGGGCGGGGGACACTGAAGCTTTCTTT. This gives the protein CARDLQGAGDTEAFF.

The chain links TRBV5-1 to TRBJ2-3, with 8 bases aligning to TRBD2. From germline, CDR1 is SGHRS and CDR2 YFSETQ. Unmatched junction bases numbered 8, after V lost 0 bases and J lost 5 bases. The CDR3 runs 16 residues. The DNA of the CDR3 is TGCGCCAGCAGCTTGGAAGCGGGGGCCGGGGGAGATACGCAGTATTTT. This gives the protein CASSLEAGAGGDTQYF.

The chain joins TRBV19 to TRBJ1-6, with D unclear. V lost 3 bases and J lost 4, with 16 bases in between. CDR1 is LNHDA and CDR2 is SQIVND in the germline V gene (reference sequence). The CDR3 is 17 residues long. CDR3 protein: CASSIGGQNSYNSPLHF. The CDR3 DNA follows: TGTGCCAGTAGTATCGGAGGGCAGAATTCTTATAATTCACCCCTCCACTTT.

The rearrangement uses TRBV10-2 and TRBJ1-6; 9 bases agree with TRBD1. CDR1 is WSHSY, CDR2 SAAADI, per germline. Unmatched junction bases numbered 11, after V lost 10 bases and J lost 7 bases. This CDR3 has 15 residues. CDR3 residues: CATKSGQGLNSPLHF. CDR3 nucleotide sequence: TGCGCCACCAAATCGGGACAGGGTTTGAATTCACCCCTCCACTTT.

J is TRBJ1-2 and V is TRBV30; D is uncertain. The CDR3 sequence is 13 residues long. Trimming pared 2 bases from V and 6 bases from J, leaving 13 bases between. CDR1 GTSNPN and CDR2 SVGIG come from the germline V gene (reference sequence). CDR3: CAWSQTAHNGYTF. DNA for the CDR3: TGTGCCTGGAGTCAAACAGCCCACAATGGCTACACCTTC.

The V gene is TRBV27, the J gene TRBJ1-2; 9 bases match TRBD1. CDR1 is MNHEY and CDR2 is SMNVEV in the germline V gene (reference sequence). After removal of 5 bases from V and 7 bases from J, the junction contained 8 bases not matched to a gene. The CDR3 sequence is 14 residues long. In DNA form, the CDR3 reads TGTGCCAGCAGTGCCACCGGGACAGGGATTGGCTACACCTTC. Translated: CASSATGTGIGYTF.

The V call is TRBV30, the J call TRBJ2-7, with 13 bases that match TRBD2. This CDR3 has 14 residues. The V gene end was trimmed by 5 bases and the J gene end by 4 bases; junction bases not matched to a gene: 5. The germline gives CDR1 GTSNPN, CDR2 SVGIG (reference sequence). CDR3 DNA: TGTGCCTGGGGCCGGACTAGCGGGGGTTACGAGCAGTACTTC. It specifies CAWGRTSGGYEQYF. The full variable domain, with the rest looked up from reference TRBV30 and TRBJ2-7, is SQTIHQWPATLVQPVGSPLSLECTVEGTSNPNLYWYRQAAGRGLQLLFYSVGIGQISSEVPQNLSASRPQDRQFILSSKKLLLSDSGFYLCAWGRTSGGYEQYFGPGTRLTVT.

V and J are TRBV6-1 and TRBJ1-1; the D gene is possibly TRBD1 (5 bases). V dropped 4 bases and J dropped 1 base, with 25 bases sitting between them. The CDR3 is 19 amino acids. The germline V gene encodes CDR1 MNHNS and CDR2 SASEGT. The CDR3 coding sequence is TGTGCCAGCAGTGGACCCGGGACCGGGGGGATGCTAACGAACACTGAAGCTTTCTTT. Protein: CASSGPGTGGMLTNTEAFF.